These 3 T cell receptor beta chains share one sample of origin, sequenced in a study of blood T cells in healthy people across ages. For the second PCR, which ran for about 7 to 11 cycles, a sample-barcoded 5' primer and a J-beta primer mix were used. TCRdb independently ran MiXCR on the 5' RACE reads; one entry per CDR3 protein. This table holds 550,000 to 750,000 distinct CDR3 sequences, roughly 21% found once. Source material: blood. These TCRs come from a man between 65 and 85 years old in good health.

This chain connects TRBV12-3 or TRBV12-4 to TRBJ1-5; unclear D gene. Trimming left V 3 bases short and J 0 bases short, with 9 bases between. The CDR3 runs 15 residues. The CDR3 DNA reads as TGTGCCAGCAGTTTGCGTACTAGTAGCAATCAGCCCCAGCATTTT. Its translation: CASSLRTSSNQPQHF.

This chain links TRBV29-1 with TRBJ2-3, with 9 bases fitting TRBD2. The CDR3 sequence is 14 residues long. The germline V gene has CDR1 SQVTM and CDR2 ANQGSEA. The V gene end was trimmed by 5 bases and the J gene end by 0 bases; junction bases not matched to a gene: 3. CDR3 protein: CSVPGLASTDTQYF. As DNA, the CDR3 is TGCAGCGTTCCGGGACTAGCAAGCACAGATACGCAGTATTTT.

This clonotype was seen only a few times. In DNA form, the CDR3 reads TGTGCCAGCAGCCGGGGACTAGGGAACACCGGGGAGCTGTTTTTT. It codes for CASSRGLGNTGELFF. This rearrangement joins TRBV12-3 or TRBV12-4 to TRBJ2-2; 8 bases are a match to TRBD2. J lost 1 base, V lost 6 bases, and 4 bases had no gene match. The CDR3 extends over 15 amino acids.